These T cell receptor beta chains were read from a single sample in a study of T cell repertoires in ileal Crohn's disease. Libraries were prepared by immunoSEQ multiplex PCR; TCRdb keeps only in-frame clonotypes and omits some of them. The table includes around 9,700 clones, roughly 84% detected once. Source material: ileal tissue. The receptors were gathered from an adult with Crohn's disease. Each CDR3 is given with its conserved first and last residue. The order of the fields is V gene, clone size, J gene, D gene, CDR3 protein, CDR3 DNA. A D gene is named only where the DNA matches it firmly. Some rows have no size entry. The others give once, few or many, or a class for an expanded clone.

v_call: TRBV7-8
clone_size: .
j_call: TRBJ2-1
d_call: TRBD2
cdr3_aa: CASSLAGGPREQFF
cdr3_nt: TGTGCCAGCAGCTTAGCGGGAGGGCCAAGGGAGCAGTTCTTC

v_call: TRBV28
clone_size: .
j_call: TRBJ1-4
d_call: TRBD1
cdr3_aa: CASSLLSGTGVEKLFF
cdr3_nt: TGTGCCAGCAGTTTGCTATCCGGGACAGGGGTTGAAAAACTGTTTTTT

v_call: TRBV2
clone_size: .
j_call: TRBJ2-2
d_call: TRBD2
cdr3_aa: CASRGGGRALGTGELFF
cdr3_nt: TGTGCCAGCAGGGGAGGCGGGAGGGCCCTCGGTACCGGGGAGCTGTTTTTT

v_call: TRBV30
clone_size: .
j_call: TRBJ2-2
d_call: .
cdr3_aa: CAWRDTGELFF
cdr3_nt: TGTGCCTGGCGGGACACCGGGGAGCTGTTTTTT

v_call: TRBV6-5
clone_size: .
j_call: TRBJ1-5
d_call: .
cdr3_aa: CASSYSWGGEPQHF
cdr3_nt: TGTGCCAGCAGTTACTCTTGGGGTGGGGAGCCCCAGCATTTT

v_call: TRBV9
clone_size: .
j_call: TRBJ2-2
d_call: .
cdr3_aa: CASSVLRDTGELFF
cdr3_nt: TGTGCCAGCAGCGTCTTAAGGGACACCGGGGAGCTGTTTTTT

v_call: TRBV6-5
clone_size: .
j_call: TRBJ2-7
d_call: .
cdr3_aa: CASRAGTVYREYF
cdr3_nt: TGTGCCAGCAGGGCGGGAACTGTCTACAGGGAGTACTTC

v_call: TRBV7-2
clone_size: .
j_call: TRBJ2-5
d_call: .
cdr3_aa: CASSLASYRGETQYF
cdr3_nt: TGTGCCAGCAGCTTAGCCTCATACCGGGGAGAGACCCAGTACTTC

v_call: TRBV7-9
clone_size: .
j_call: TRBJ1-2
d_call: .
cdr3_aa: CASSLAEGYGYTF
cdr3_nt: TGTGCCAGCAGCTTAGCAGAGGGTTATGGCTACACCTTC

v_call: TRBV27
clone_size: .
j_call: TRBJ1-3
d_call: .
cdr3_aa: CASSPGSSSGNTIYF
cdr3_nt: TGTGCCAGCAGTCCCGGGTCCAGCTCTGGAAACACCATATATTTT

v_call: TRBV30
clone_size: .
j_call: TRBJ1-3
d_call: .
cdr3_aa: CAGSSGNTIYF
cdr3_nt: TGTGCCGGGAGCTCTGGAAACACCATATATTTT

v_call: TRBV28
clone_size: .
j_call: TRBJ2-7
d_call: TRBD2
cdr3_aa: CASNSAGAFSEQYF
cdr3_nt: TGTGCCAGCAACTCAGCGGGAGCTTTTAGCGAGCAGTACTTC

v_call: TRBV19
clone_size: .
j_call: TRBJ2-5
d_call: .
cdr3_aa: CASRWGGQETQYF
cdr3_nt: TGTGCCAGTAGATGGGGCGGTCAAGAGACCCAGTACTTC

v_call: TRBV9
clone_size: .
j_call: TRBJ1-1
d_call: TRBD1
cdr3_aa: CASSALQGGNTEAFF
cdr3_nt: TGTGCCAGCAGCGCCCTACAGGGGGGGAACACTGAAGCTTTCTTT

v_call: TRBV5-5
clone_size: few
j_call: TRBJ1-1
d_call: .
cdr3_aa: CASSLQGSLNTEAFF
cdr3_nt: TGTGCCAGCAGCTTACAGGGCTCGTTGAACACTGAAGCTTTCTTT

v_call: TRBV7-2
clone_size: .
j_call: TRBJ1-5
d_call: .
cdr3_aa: CASSLRGYSNQPQHF
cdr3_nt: TGTGCCAGCAGCTTAAGGGGTTATAGCAATCAGCCCCAGCATTTT

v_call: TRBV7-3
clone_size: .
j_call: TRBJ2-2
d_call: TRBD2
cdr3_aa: CASSSPLAGAGELFF
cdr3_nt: TGTGCCAGCAGCTCCCCACTAGCGGGAGCGGGGGAGCTGTTTTTT

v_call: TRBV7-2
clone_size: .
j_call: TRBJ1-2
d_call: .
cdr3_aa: CASALNRRDTFRYTF
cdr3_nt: TGTGCCAGCGCTCTGAACCGCCGGGATACATTCCGCTACACCTTC

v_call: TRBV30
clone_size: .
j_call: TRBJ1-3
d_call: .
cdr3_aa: CAWHQELRPGNTIYF
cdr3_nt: TGTGCCTGGCATCAGGAATTACGACCTGGAAACACCATATATTTT

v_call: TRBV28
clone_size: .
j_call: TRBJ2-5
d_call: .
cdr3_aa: CASSLPASGTQYF
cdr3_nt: TGTGCCAGCAGTCTTCCTGCGTCCGGGACCCAGTACTTC

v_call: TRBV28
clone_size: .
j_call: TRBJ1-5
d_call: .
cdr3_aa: CASSLRQTLGEPQHF
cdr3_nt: TGTGCCAGCAGTTTAAGACAGACCCTTGGGGAGCCCCAGCATTTT

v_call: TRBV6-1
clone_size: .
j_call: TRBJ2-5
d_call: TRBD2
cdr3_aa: CASSVGYGSREGLKETQYF
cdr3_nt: TGTGCCAGCAGTGTCGGCTATGGATCGCGGGAGGGGTTAAAAGAGACCCAGTACTTC

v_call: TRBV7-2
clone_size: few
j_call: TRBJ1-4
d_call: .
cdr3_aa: CASSLAGGTNEKLFF
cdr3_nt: TGTGCCAGCAGCTTAGCGGGGGGAACTAATGAAAAACTGTTTTTT

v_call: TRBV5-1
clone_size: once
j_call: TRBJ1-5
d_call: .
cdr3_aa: CASSLFSNQPQHF
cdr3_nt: TGCGCCAGCAGCTTATTTAGCAATCAGCCCCAGCATTTT

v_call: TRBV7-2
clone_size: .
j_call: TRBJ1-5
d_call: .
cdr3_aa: CASSFIGDQPQHF
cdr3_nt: TGTGCCAGCAGCTTCATAGGGGATCAGCCCCAGCATTTT

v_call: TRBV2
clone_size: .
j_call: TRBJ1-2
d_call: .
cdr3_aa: CASSAVAYYGYTF
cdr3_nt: TGTGCCAGCAGTGCTGTGGCCTATTATGGCTACACCTTC

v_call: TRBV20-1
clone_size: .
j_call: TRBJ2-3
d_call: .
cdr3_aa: CSVDTDTQYF
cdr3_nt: TGCAGTGTCGACACAGATACGCAGTATTTT

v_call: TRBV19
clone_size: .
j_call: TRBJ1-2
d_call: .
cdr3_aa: CASTYLQGSYGYTF
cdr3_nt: TGTGCCAGTACCTACTTACAGGGTAGCTATGGCTACACCTTC

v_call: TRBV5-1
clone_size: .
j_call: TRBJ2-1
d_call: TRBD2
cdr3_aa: CASKEASGRTEQFF
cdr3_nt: TGCGCCAGCAAAGAGGCTAGCGGGAGAACTGAGCAGTTCTTC

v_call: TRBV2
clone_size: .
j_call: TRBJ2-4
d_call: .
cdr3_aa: CASSEGRGLAKNIQYF
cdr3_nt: TGTGCCAGCAGTGAAGGGAGGGGGTTAGCCAAAAACATTCAGTACTTC

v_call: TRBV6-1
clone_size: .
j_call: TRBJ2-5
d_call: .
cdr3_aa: CASRTSGFKETQYF
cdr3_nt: TGTGCCAGCAGGACTTCGGGGTTTAAGGAGACCCAGTACTTC

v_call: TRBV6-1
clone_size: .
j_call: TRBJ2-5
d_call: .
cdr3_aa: CASSATSMIKETQYF
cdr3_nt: TGTGCCAGCAGCGCTACTTCTATGATCAAAGAGACCCAGTACTTC

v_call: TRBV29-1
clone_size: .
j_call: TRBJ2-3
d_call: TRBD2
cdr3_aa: CSVGTSGTDTQYF
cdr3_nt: TGCAGCGTTGGGACTAGCGGCACAGATACGCAGTATTTT

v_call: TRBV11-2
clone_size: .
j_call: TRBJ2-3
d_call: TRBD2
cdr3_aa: CASSLGAGGPDTQYF
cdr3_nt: TGTGCCAGCAGCTTAGGAGCGGGAGGCCCAGATACGCAGTATTTT

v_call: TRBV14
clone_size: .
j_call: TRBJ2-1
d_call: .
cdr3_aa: CASSQDWALEQFF
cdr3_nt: TGTGCCAGCAGCCAAGATTGGGCCCTGGAGCAGTTCTTC

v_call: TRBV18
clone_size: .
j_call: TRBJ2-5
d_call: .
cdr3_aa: CASSPSTQETQYF
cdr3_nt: TGTGCCAGCTCACCCTCAACCCAAGAGACCCAGTACTTC

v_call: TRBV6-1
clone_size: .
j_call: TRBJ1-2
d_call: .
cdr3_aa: CASSPTVWYGYTF
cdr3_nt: TGTGCCAGCAGTCCTACGGTTTGGTATGGCTACACCTTC

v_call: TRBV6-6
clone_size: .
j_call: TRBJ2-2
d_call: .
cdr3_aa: CASSLGRSNTGELFF
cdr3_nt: TGTGCCAGCAGCCTAGGACGGTCGAACACCGGGGAGCTGTTTTTT

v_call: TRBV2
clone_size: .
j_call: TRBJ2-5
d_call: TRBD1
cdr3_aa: CASSADRGQETQYF
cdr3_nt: TGTGCCAGCAGCGCAGACAGGGGCCAAGAGACCCAGTACTTC

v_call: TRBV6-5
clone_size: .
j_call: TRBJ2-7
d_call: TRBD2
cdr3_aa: CASSYSRLAETYEQYF
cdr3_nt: TGTGCCAGCAGTTACTCGAGACTAGCGGAGACATACGAGCAGTACTTC

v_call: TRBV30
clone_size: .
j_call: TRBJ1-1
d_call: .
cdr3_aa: CAWKWGNTEAFF
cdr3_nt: TGTGCCTGGAAGTGGGGGAACACTGAAGCTTTCTTT

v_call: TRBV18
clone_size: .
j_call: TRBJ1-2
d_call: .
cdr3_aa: CASSPQDGNYGYTF
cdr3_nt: TGTGCCAGCTCACCACAAGATGGTAACTATGGCTACACCTTC

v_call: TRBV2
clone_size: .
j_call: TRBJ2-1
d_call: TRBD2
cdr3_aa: CASSERSGGRWGEQFF
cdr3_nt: TGTGCCAGCAGTGAACGGTCCGGCGGGAGGTGGGGTGAGCAGTTCTTC

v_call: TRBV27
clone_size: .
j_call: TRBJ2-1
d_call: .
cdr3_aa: CASRRAARGVHEQFF
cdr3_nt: TGTGCCAGCAGACGTGCAGCGAGGGGGGTTCATGAGCAGTTCTTC

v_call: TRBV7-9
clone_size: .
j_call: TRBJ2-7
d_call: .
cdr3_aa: CASSSPGLSYEQYF
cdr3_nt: TGTGCCAGCAGCTCCCCGGGACTTTCCTACGAGCAGTACTTC